This TCR beta chain comes out of a study of shared clonotypes between healthy human individuals (TCRdb year 2020). Regarding the research as a whole: Two women and a few men aged 18 to 49 years were included in the cohort. Per donor, leukapheresis produced somewhere between about 0.8 and 9.5 billion PBMCs. To estimate repertoire size and how much clonotypes are shared between individuals, the study performed deep sequencing of blood TCR repertoires from roughly five healthy adults. Per donor, three plates each were used for CD4 naive and CD4 memory, two for CD8 naive, and one for CD8 memory. To increase sequencing depth and limit assay-specific biases, different laboratories used diverse techniques to prepare libraries and sequence TCR repertoires. Here is what the overall study found, with its caveats: Sharing across four donors was observed for about 5% of naive CD4, 3% to 3.5% of naive CD8, over 2% of memory CD4, and about 0.39% of memory CD8 clonotypes. The genetic and exposure-history diversity represented was limited by the small number of donors. Pairwise subsampling indicated that sequencing depth was expected to affect the degree of clonotype sharing among donors. Compared with non-shared clonotypes, the clonotypes found in all four sorted-subset donors had higher generation probabilities. Naive subsets generally had larger estimated clonotype richness than memory subsets did. Sampling was restricted to blood, and TCR repertoires in tissues likely differ from the TCR repertoires found in blood. Rarefaction of sorted-subset datasets indicated incomplete sequencing despite the large sequencing depth.

Donors were healthy HIV-negative adults with no recently reported acute infections or vaccinations. Every donor was a Caucasian adult residing in Nashville, Tennessee, USA. CD4+ T cells were enriched through magnetic negative selection, after which naive cells were positively selected on CD45RA and the remaining negative fraction served as the memory subset. After blood collection by leukapheresis, PBMCs were isolated using Ficoll-Histopaque density gradient centrifugation and then cryopreserved in the vapor phase of liquid nitrogen. Analytical flow cytometry was used to check the purity and quantity of every magnetically sorted T cell population. Genomic DNA was isolated from every sorted fraction and measured by UV absorbance on a Nanodrop 2000c. Concerning this clone itself: Its antigen is unknown. Qualities for individual bases were not recorded, and no much larger clone is one base off. Different DNA sequences within this sample yield the same CDR3.

Looking up the germline V gene (reference sequence) yields CDR1 SEHNR and CDR2 FQNEAQ. Inclusive of the bounding cysteine and phenylalanine, the CDR3 is 14 residues long. Only CDR3 DNA is held: 42 bases, read in frame from base 1. The germline ends are 9 bases apart after V is trimmed by 0 bases and J by 4 bases. TCR CDR3 regions were amplified from genomic DNA by multiplex PCR using the deep immunoSEQ assay. Extracted genomic DNA from each cell subset was distributed evenly across all wells of several immunoSEQ 96-well plates, and each plate was treated as a replicate. For sorted subsets, about 200 ng genomic DNA, equal to 25,000 to 35,000 T cell genomes, was loaded into each replicate PCR. The purified libraries were quantified using a Qubit 3.0 fluorometer, sized with a Bioanalyzer 2100, and then quantified again using the KAPA Library Quantification kit. Every immunoSEQ 96-well plate was sequenced on a dedicated single-read 150-cycle Illumina NextSeq 550 flow cell. Per the original workflow: The immunoSEQ output contained only junctional sequences without quality scores, so filtering could not match that applied to full-length reads. To assign V/J genes and CDR3, sequences were annotated using PyIR, a Python wrapper for IgBLAST v1.9, with IMGT germline references. Any read was removed if the V/J assignment was weak (E-value above 1e-6), the CDR3 was missing, or the read contained stop codons, out-of-frame junctions, or ambiguous translated residues. V3J clonotypes were defined by identical inferred V gene, J gene, and CDR3 amino acid sequence. Percentage overlap between repertoires was calculated by dividing the number of shared unique clonotypes by the size of the smaller repertoire. RTK rarefaction, the Chao1 estimator, and Recon v2.1 estimates of unobserved clonotypes were used to assess repertoire richness. For all TCRbeta clonotypes obtained by the gDNA method from a handful of donors, generation probabilities were computed with OLGA. TCRdb stores this immuneACCESS table with in-frame sequences only. Part of the clones is absent; in the studies checked, under half of the shortfall reflects unresolved V genes, and no reason is known for the rest. That table furnishes V, J and clone size, whereas the DNA furnished D and trimming. The sample table lists more than 850,000 clones, about 84% of them with a count of one. The ten largest clones add up to more than 0.45% of the sample.

This sequence originates from a man younger than 35 in good health. Some clones in this sample may be carry-over from other donors' samples. Sequenced material: memory CD4+ T cells from PBMCs. Read against the paper, the sample's cell subset or site label means: CD45RA-negative fraction. This chain is built from TRBV7-9 and TRBJ1-1; TRBD1 is perhaps the D gene, given 5 matching bases. The DNA is TGTGCCAGCAGCTTAGCGGGGGGTGGCACTGAAGCTTTCTTT. This yields the protein CASSLAGGGTEAFF.